One TCR beta chain is described in this entry. The CDR3 is made up of 14 amino acids. Trimming removed 5 bases at V and 0 bases at J, with 11 bases between. Germline V gene lookup returns CDR1 MNHEY and CDR2 SVGEGT. The sample's time point: persistent/refractory GD, antithyroid drugs over 5 years with positive TRAb. The TCR library was prepared using RNA isolated from PBMCs. This sample was taken from a study of regulatory T cells in long-lasting Graves disease. TCR beta libraries were built with iRepertoire HTBI primers and Arm-PCR of CDR3 regions. TCRdb re-analysed the multiplex PCR reads in MiXCR, keeping a single row per CDR3 protein. The sample carries around 430,000 distinct CDR3 sequences, around a fifth recorded once.

The sample was peripheral blood mononuclear cells (PBMCs), taken when the disease was refractory, from a patient treated with antithyroid drugs. The sequence came from a female donor with Graves disease. The chain links TRBV6-2 or TRBV6-3 to TRBJ2-7; unclear D gene. The CDR3 spells CASSETRSSYEQYF. CDR3 DNA: TGTGCCAGCAGTGAAACCAGGAGCTCCTACGAGCAGTACTTC.